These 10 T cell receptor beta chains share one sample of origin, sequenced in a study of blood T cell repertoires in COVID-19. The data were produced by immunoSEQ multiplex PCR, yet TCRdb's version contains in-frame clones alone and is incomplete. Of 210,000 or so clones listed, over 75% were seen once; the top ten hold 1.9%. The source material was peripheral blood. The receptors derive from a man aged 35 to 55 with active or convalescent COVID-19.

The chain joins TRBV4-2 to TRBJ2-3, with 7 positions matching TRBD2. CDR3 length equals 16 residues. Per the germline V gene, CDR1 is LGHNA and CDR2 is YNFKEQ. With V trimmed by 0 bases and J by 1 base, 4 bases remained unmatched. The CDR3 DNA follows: TGTGCCAGCAGCCAAGAACGGGGGGTCGGCACAGATACGCAGTATTTT. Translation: CASSQERGVGTDTQYF.

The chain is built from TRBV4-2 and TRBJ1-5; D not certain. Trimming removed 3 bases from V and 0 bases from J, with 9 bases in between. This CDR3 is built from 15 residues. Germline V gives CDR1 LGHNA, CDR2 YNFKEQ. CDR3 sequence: CASSQGVYSNQPQHF. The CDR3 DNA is TGTGCCAGCAGCCAGGGCGTTTATAGCAATCAGCCCCAGCATTTT.

CDR3 sequence: CASSSPRASGRALETQYF. The CDR3, as DNA: TGCGCCAGCAGCTCCCCAAGGGCTAGCGGGAGGGCCCTAGAGACCCAGTACTTC. The chain couples TRBV5-1 to TRBJ2-5; 12 bases agree with TRBD2. The germline V gene has CDR1 SGHRS and CDR2 YFSETQ. The CDR3 is 18 residues long. Trimming cost V 3 bases and J 4 bases; bases outside gene matches: 13.

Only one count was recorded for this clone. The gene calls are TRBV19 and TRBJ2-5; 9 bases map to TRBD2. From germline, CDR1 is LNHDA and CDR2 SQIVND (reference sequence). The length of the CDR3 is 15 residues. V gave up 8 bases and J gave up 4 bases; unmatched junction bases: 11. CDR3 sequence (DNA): TGTGCCAGTCGCGGGGGGGGGCGATTGATAGAGACCCAGTACTTC. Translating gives CASRGGGRLIETQYF.

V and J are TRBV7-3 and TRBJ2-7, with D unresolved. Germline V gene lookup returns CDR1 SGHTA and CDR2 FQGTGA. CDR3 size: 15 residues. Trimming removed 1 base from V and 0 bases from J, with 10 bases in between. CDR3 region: CASSLNHLSSYEQYF. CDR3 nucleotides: TGTGCCAGCAGCTTAAATCACCTAAGCTCCTACGAGCAGTACTTC.

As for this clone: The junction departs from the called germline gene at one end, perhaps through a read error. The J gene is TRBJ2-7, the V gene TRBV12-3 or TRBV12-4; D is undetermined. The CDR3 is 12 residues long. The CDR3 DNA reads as TGTGCCAGCAGTTTTGCGGCCAGCCAAACTTCTTTC. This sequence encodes CASSFAASQTSF.

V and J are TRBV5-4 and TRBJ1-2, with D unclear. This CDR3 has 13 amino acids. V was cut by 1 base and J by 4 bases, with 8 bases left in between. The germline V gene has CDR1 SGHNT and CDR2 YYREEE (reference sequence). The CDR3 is CASSLPGIYGYTF. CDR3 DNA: TGTGCCAGCAGCTTGCCCGGGATCTATGGCTACACCTTC.

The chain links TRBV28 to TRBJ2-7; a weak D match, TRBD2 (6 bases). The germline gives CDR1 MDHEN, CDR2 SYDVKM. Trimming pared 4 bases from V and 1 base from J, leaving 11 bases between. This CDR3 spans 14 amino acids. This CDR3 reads CASSWGGRSYEQYF. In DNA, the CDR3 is TGTGCCAGCAGTTGGGGAGGTAGGTCCTACGAGCAGTACTTC.

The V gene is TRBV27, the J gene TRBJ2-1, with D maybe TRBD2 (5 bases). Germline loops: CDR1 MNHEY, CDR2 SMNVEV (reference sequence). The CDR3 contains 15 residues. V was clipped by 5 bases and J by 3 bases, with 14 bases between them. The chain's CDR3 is CASSLGGPFYNEQFF. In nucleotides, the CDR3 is TGTGCCAGCAGTCTCGGCGGGCCATTCTACAATGAGCAGTTCTTC.

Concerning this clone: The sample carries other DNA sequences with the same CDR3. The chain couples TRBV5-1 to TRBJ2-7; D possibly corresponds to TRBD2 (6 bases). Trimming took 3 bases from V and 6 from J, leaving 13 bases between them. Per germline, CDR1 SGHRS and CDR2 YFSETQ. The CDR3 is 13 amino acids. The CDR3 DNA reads TGCGCCAGCAGCTGGGGGACTGGGGGCGAGCAGTACTTC. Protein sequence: CASSWGTGGEQYF.